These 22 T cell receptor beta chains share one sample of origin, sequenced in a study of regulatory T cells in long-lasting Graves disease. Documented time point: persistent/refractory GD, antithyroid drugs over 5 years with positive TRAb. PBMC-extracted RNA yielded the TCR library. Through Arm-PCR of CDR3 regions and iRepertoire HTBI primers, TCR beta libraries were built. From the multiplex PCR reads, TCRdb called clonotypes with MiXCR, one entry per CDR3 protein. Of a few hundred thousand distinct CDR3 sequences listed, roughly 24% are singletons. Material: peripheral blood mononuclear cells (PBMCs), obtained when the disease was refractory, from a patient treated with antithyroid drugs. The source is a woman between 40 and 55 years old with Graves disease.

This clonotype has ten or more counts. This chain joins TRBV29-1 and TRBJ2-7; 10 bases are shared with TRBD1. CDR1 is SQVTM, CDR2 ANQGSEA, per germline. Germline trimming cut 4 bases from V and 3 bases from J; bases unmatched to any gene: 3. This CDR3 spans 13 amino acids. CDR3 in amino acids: CSVAWDRGYEQYF. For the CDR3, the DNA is TGCAGCGTTGCCTGGGACAGGGGCTACGAGCAGTACTTC.

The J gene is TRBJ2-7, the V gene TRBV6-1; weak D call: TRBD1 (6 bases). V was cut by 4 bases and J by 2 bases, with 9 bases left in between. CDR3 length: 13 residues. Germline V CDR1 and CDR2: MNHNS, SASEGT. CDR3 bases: TGTGCCAGCAGTGTGACAGGCCCCTACGAGCAGTACTTC. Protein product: CASSVTGPYEQYF.

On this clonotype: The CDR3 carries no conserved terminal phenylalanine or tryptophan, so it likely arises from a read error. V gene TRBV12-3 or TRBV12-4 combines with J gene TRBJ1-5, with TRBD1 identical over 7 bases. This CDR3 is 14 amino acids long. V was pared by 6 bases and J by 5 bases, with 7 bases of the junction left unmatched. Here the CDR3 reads CASSLTGLYQPQHS. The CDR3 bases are TGTGCCAGCAGCTTGACAGGGTTATATCAGCCCCAGCATTCT.

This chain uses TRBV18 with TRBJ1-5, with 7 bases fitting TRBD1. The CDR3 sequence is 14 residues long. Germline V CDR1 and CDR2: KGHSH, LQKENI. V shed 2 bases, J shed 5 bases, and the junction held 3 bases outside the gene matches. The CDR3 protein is CASSPGTEDQPQHF. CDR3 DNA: TGTGCCAGCTCACCAGGGACAGAAGATCAGCCCCAGCATTTT.

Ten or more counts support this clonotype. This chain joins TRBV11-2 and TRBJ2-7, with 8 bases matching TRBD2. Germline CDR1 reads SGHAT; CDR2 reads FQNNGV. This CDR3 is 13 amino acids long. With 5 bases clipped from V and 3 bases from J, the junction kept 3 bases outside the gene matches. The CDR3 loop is CASSHTSGYEQYF. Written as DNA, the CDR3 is TGTGCCAGCAGCCACACTAGCGGCTACGAGCAGTACTTC.

CDR3 bases: TGTGCCAGCAGTACACAGACGAACACTGAAGCTTTCTTT. As protein: CASSTQTNTEAFF. The V call is TRBV7-3, the J call TRBJ1-1, with unresolved D. CDR1 is SGHTA, CDR2 FQGTGA, per germline. This CDR3 is built from 13 residues. V was cut by 6 bases and J by 1 base, with 9 bases left in between.

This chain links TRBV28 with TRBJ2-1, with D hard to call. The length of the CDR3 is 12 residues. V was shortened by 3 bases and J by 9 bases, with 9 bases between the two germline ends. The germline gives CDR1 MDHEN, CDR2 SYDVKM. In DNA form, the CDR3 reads TGTGCCAGCAGTTTCTCGTCGGGTGAGCAGTTCTTC. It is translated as CASSFSSGEQFF.

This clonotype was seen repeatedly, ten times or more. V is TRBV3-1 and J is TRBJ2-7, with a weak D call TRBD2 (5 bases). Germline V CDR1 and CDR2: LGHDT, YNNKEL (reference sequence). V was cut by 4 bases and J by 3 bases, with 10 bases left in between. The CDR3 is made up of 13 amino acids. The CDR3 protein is CASSPDFSYEQYF. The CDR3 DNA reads TGTGCCAGCAGCCCGGACTTCAGCTACGAGCAGTACTTC.

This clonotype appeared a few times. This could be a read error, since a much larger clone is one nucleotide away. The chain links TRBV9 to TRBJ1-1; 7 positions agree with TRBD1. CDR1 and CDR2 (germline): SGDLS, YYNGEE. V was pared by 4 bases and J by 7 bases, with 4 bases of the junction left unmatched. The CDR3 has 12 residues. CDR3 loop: CASSPRDSEAFF. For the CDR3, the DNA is TGTGCCAGCAGCCCCCGGGACAGTGAAGCTTTCTTT.

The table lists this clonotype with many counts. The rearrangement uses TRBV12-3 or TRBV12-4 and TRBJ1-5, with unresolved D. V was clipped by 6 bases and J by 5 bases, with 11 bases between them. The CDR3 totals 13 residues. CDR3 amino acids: CASSIGSDQPQHF. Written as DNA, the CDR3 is TGTGCCAGCAGCATAGGGTCTGATCAGCCCCAGCATTTT.

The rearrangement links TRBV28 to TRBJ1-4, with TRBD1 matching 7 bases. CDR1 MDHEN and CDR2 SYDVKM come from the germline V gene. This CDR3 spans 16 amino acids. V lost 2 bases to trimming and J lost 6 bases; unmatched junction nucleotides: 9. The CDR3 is CASSLPGQVGYEKLFF. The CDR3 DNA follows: TGTGCCAGCAGTTTACCTGGACAGGTTGGTTATGAAAAACTGTTTTTT. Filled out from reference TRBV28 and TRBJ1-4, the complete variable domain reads DVKVTQSSRYLVKRTGEKVFLECVQDMDHENMFWYRQDPGLGLRLIYFSYDVKMKEKGDIPEGYSVSREKKERFSLILESASTNQTSMYLCASSLPGQVGYEKLFFGSGTQLSVL.

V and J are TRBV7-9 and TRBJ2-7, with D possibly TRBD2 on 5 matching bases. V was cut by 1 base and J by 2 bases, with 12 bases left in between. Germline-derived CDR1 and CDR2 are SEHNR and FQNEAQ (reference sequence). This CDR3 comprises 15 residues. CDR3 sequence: CASSLEGSSPYEQYF. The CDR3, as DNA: TGTGCCAGCAGCTTAGAAGGGAGCAGTCCCTACGAGCAGTACTTC.

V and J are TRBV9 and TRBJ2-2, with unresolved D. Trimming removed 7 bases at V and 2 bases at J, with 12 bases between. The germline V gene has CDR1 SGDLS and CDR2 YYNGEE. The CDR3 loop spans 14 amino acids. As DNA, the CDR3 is TGTGCCAGCCGTCTGACTGCAAACACCGGGGAGCTGTTTTTT. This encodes CASRLTANTGELFF.

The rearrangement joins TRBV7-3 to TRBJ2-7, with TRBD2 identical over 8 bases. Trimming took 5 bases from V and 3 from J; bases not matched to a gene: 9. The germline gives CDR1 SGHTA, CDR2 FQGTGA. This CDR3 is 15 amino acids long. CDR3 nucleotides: TGTGCCAGCAGCCCGGGACTAGATCCGCTCTACGAGCAGTACTTC. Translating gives CASSPGLDPLYEQYF.

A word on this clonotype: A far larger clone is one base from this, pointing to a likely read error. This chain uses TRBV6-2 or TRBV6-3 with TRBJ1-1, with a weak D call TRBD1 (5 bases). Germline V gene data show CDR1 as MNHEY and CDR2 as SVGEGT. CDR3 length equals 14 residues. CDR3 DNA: TGTGCCGGCAGCACTGGGGCCCGTAGCGCTGAAGCTTTCTTT. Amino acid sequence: CAGSTGARSAEAFF.

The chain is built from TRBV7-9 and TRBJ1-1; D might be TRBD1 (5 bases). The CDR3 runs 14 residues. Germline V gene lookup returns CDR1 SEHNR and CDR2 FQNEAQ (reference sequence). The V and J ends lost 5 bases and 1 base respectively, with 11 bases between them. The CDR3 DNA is TGTGCCAGCAGCATCAGACAGAAGAACACTGAAGCTTTCTTT. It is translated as CASSIRQKNTEAFF.

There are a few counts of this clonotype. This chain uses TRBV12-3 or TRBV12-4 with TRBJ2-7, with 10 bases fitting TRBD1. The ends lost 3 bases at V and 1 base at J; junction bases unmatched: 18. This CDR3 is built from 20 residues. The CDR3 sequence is CASSFRPRLGTGVLSYEQYF. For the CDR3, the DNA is TGTGCCAGCAGTTTTCGGCCCCGTCTAGGGACAGGGGTCCTATCCTACGAGCAGTACTTC.

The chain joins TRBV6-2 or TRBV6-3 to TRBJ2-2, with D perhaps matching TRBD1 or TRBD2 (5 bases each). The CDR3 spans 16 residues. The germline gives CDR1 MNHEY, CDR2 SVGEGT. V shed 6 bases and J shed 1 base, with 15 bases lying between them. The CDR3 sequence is CASSSDGTKNTGELFF. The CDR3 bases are TGTGCCAGCAGCTCGGACGGGACCAAGAACACCGGGGAGCTGTTTTTT.

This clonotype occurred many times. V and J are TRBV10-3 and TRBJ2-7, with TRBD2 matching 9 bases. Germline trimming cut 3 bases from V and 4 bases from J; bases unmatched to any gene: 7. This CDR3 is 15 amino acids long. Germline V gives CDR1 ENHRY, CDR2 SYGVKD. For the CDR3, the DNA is TGTGCCATCAGTGACGCAACTAGCGGGCAATACGAGCAGTACTTC. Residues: CAISDATSGQYEQYF.

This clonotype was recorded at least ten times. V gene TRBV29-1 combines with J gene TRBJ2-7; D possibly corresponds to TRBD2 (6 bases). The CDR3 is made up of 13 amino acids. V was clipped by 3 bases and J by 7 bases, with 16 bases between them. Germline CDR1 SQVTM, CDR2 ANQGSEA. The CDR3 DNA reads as TGCAGCGTTGACGGGGGTAGGGGTTCAGAGCAGTACTTC. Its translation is CSVDGGRGSEQYF.

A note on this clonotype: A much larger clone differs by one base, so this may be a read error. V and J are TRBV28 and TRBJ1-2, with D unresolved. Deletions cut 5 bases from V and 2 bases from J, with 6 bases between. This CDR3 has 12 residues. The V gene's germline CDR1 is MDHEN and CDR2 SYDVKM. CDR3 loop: CASSGVNYGYTF. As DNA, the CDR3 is TGTGCCAGCAGTGGGGTAAACTATGGCTACACCTTC.

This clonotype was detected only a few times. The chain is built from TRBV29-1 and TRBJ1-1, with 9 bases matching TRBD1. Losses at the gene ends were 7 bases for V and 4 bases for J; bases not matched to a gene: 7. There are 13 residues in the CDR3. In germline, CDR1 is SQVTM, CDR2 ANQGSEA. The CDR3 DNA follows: TGCAGCGAAAGGACAGGGGTGACCACTGAAGCTTTCTTT. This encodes CSERTGVTTEAFF.